The 19 T cell receptor beta chains in this list originate from one sample, sequenced in a study of post-analysis software for immune sequencing data. Findings of the study overall: Compared with controls, patients had more of about 5 TRBV segments, including TRBV5-6, TRBV5-1 and TRBV20-1.

Antigen specificity for these receptors is unknown. The TCR beta cDNA libraries carried unique molecular identifiers. TCRdb reanalysed the PCR reads using MiXCR and keeps one entry per CDR3 protein. The sample lists roughly 570,000 distinct CDR3 sequences; around 36% were seen once. Sequences were obtained from blood. These receptors were obtained from a girl aged 2-17 years with multiple sclerosis.

The chain has TRBV6-1 and TRBJ2-7, with D hard to call. The CDR3 is made up of 12 amino acids. Germline V gene data show CDR1 as MNHNS and CDR2 as SASEGT. Trimming pared 2 bases from V and 3 bases from J, leaving 5 bases between. The CDR3 nucleotides are TGTGCCAGCAGTGAAATCGGCTACGAGCAGTACTTC. Encoded protein: CASSEIGYEQYF.

This clonotype was counted between two and nine times. The J gene is TRBJ2-1, the V gene TRBV5-1; 7 bases agree with TRBD1. Looked up from germline, CDR1 is SGHRS and CDR2 is YFSETQ. The V gene end was trimmed by 4 bases and the J gene end by 1 base; junction bases not matched to a gene: 5. The CDR3 consists of 15 residues. Here the CDR3 reads CASSRDRTSYNEQFF. The CDR3 DNA follows: TGCGCCAGCAGCAGGGACAGAACATCCTACAATGAGCAGTTCTTC.

This clonotype was counted between two and nine times. The genes are TRBV20-1 and TRBJ2-5, with 7 nucleotides matching TRBD2. The trim removed 7 bases at V and 0 bases at J, leaving 5 bases unmatched. The CDR3 runs 13 residues. Germline-derived CDR1 and CDR2 are DFQATT and SNEGSKA (reference sequence). CDR3 in DNA: TGCAGTGTTTTCGGGGGGTACCAAGAGACCCAGTACTTC. Protein product: CSVFGGYQETQYF.

This sequence joins TRBV6-6 and TRBJ1-5, with D uncertain. The CDR3 extends over 15 amino acids. CDR1 is MNHNY, CDR2 SVGAGI, per germline (reference sequence). V dropped 6 bases and J dropped 5 bases, with 17 bases sitting between them. CDR3 coding DNA: TGTGCCAGCAGCCCCCTTCGGCAGGCGCATCAGCCCCAGCATTTT. This sequence encodes CASSPLRQAHQPQHF.

This clonotype appeared a few times. The chain has TRBV6-6 and TRBJ2-7; D may be TRBD2 (5 bases). CDR3 length: 12 amino acids. V was pared by 10 bases and J by 0 bases, with 10 bases between. Per the germline V gene, CDR1 is MNHNY and CDR2 is SVGAGI (reference sequence). The CDR3 DNA follows: TGTGCCACGGACGGGGACTCCTACGAGCAGTACTTC. Translation gives CATDGDSYEQYF.

The chain has TRBV6-5 and TRBJ2-6; D is uncertain. This CDR3 comprises 13 residues. CDR1 MNHEY and CDR2 SVGAGI come from the germline V gene. Trimming left V 2 bases short and J 5 bases short, with 4 bases between. Written as DNA, the CDR3 is TGTGCCAGCAGTTACATGAGGGCCAACGTCCTGACTTTC. Amino acid sequence: CASSYMRANVLTF.

There are a few counts of this clonotype. This chain links TRBV5-5 with TRBJ2-6; the D is unclear. Germline CDR1 reads SGHKS; CDR2 reads YYEKEE (reference sequence). This CDR3 has 18 amino acids. V lost 6 bases to trimming and J lost 4 bases, with 23 bases between them. The CDR3 DNA sequence: TGTGCCAGCACCCTGATGGCCCCGGGCTATGGGGGGGCCAACGTCCTGACTTTC. Translated, it gives CASTLMAPGYGGANVLTF.

The rearrangement links TRBV6-1 to TRBJ2-5; D ambiguous. Trimming left V 4 bases short and J 3 bases short, with 12 bases between. The CDR3 consists of 14 residues. The germline V gene encodes CDR1 MNHNS and CDR2 SASEGT. The chain's CDR3 is CASSVTHPKETQYF. CDR3 DNA: TGTGCCAGCAGTGTGACTCACCCCAAAGAGACCCAGTACTTC.

As to this clonotype: The junction departs from the called germline gene at one end, perhaps through a read error. V usage is TRBV2 and J usage is TRBJ2-1; the match to TRBD1 covers 10 bases. This CDR3 comprises 17 residues. Germline V gives CDR1 SNHLY, CDR2 FYNNEI. CDR3 bases: TGTGCCAGGAGTGGGACAGGGGAATTGAGCTCCTACAATGAGCAGTTCTTC. Translation gives CARSGTGELSSYNEQFF.

This chain connects TRBV5-1 to TRBJ1-5, with D hard to call. The V end was cut by 0 bases, the J end by 9 bases, with 10 bases between. Germline V gives CDR1 SGHRS, CDR2 YFSETQ. The CDR3 runs 13 residues. The CDR3: CASSLAESGPQHF. The CDR3 DNA is TGCGCCAGCAGCTTGGCCGAGTCCGGGCCCCAGCATTTT.

The rearrangement uses TRBV12-3 or TRBV12-4 and TRBJ2-1, with D perhaps matching TRBD2 (5 bases). The V gene lost 0 bases and the J gene lost 0 bases, with 15 bases spanning the gap. CDR3 length equals 18 residues. The CDR3 DNA reads TGTGCCAGCAGTTTAGCCGGGCTCGGGGAAGTCTCCTACAATGAGCAGTTCTTC. This sequence encodes CASSLAGLGEVSYNEQFF.

This clonotype has only a few counts. The rearrangement joins TRBV24-1 to TRBJ2-7, with D tentatively TRBD1 (7 bases). The germline CDR1 and CDR2 sequences are KGHDR and SFDVKD. The CDR3 contains 19 residues. Trimming pared 1 base from V and 0 bases from J, leaving 21 bases between. This CDR3 is CATSDLQEGAKRSSYEQYF. CDR3 sequence (DNA): TGTGCCACCAGTGATTTACAGGAGGGGGCGAAACGAAGCTCCTACGAGCAGTACTTC.

The chain links TRBV12-3 or TRBV12-4 to TRBJ2-3; D unresolved. The CDR3 sequence is 16 residues long. The germline V and J ends were trimmed by 2 bases and 0 bases, with 12 bases remaining between them. The CDR3 nucleotides are TGTGCCAGCAGTTTAATCCGTTCTATTAGCACAGATACGCAGTATTTT. Translating gives CASSLIRSISTDTQYF.

This clonotype came up once. This sequence joins TRBV5-1 and TRBJ2-5; 11 positions agree with TRBD2. V trimming: 4 bases; J trimming: 3 bases; junction bases outside the gene matches: 5. The CDR3 is 15 residues long. Per the germline V gene, CDR1 is SGHRS and CDR2 is YFSETQ. The CDR3 spells CASSAKTSGEETQYF. The DNA of the CDR3 is TGCGCCAGCAGCGCGAAGACTAGCGGGGAAGAGACCCAGTACTTC.

The rearrangement joins TRBV3-1 to TRBJ1-6, with unresolved D. The CDR3 is made up of 17 amino acids. The ends were cut back, 2 bases at V and 6 bases at J, with 17 bases in the middle. Looked up from germline, CDR1 is LGHDT and CDR2 is YNNKEL (reference sequence). Here the CDR3 DNA reads TGTGCCAGCAGCCAATTCCCCCCGGGAACTGGTAATTCACCCCTCCACTTT. This encodes CASSQFPPGTGNSPLHF.

V usage is TRBV6-1 and J usage is TRBJ1-2, with D hard to call. Germline assignment: CDR1 MNHNS and CDR2 SASEGT. V was pared by 7 bases and J by 4 bases, with 13 bases between. CDR3 size: 13 residues. The CDR3 region is CASTGGRTYGYTF. In DNA, the CDR3 is TGTGCCAGCACCGGCGGACGGACCTATGGCTACACCTTC.

This clonotype occurred a few times. This chain uses TRBV29-1 with TRBJ2-1; TRBD2 matches 11 bases. In germline, CDR1 is SQVTM, CDR2 ANQGSEA. CDR3 length equals 15 residues. V shed 5 bases and J 4 bases; nucleotides not matched to a gene: 7. CDR3 sequence: CSVRGGTSGYNEQFF. CDR3 coding DNA: TGCAGCGTTCGAGGTGGGACTAGCGGTTACAATGAGCAGTTCTTC.

The V call is TRBV5-4, the J call TRBJ1-1; tentatively, D is TRBD1 (6 bases). V lost 4 bases, J lost 1 base, and 17 bases lay in between. The CDR3 has 16 residues. Germline CDR1 is SGHNT and CDR2 is YYREEE (reference sequence). The CDR3 DNA is TGTGCCAGCAGCCCGGACAGCCCAACCTCGAACACTGAAGCTTTCTTT. This encodes CASSPDSPTSNTEAFF.

The CDR3 spells CASSQPDRDRAQAFF. For the CDR3, the DNA is TGCGCCAGCAGCCAACCCGACAGGGATCGGGCTCAAGCTTTCTTT. This chain links TRBV4-1 with TRBJ1-1; 7 positions match TRBD1. The ends lost 2 bases at V and 9 bases at J; junction bases unmatched: 12. The CDR3 has 15 amino acids. CDR1 and CDR2 (germline): MGHRA, YSYEKL.